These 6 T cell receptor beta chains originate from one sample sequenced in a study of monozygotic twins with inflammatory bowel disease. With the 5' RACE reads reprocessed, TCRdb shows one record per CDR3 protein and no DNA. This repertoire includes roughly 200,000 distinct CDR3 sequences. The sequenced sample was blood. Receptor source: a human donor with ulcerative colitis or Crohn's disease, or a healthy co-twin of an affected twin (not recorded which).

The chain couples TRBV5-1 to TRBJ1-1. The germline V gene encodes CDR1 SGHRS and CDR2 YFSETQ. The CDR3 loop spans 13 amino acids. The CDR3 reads CASSLMPNTEAFF. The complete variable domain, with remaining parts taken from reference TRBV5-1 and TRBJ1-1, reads KAGVTQTPRYLIKTRGQQVTLSCSPISGHRSVSWYQQTPGQGLQFLFEYFSETQRNKGNFPGRFSGRQFSNSRSEMNVSTLELGDSALYLCASSLMPNTEAFFGQGTRLTVV.

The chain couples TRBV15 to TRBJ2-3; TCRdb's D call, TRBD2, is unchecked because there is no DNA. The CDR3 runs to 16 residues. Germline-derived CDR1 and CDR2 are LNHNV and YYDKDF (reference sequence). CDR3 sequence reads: CATSRSRGRKTDTQYF.

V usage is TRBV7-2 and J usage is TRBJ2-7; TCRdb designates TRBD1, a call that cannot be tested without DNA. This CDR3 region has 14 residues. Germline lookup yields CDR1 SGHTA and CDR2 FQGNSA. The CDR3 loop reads CASSFGGGGYEQYF. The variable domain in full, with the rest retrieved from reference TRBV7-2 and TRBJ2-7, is GAGVSQSPSNKVTEKGKDVELRCDPISGHTALYWYRQSLGQGLEFLIYFQGNSAPDKSGLPSDRFSAERTGGSVSTLTIQRTQQEDSAVYLCASSFGGGGYEQYFGPGTRLTVT.

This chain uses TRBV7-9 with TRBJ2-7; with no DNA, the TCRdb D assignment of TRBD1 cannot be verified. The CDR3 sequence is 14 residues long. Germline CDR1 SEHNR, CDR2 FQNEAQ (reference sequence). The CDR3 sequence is CASSLQGRSYEQYF.

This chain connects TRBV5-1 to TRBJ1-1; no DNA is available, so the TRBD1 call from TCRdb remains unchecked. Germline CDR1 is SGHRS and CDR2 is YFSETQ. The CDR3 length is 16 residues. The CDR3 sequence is CASSGSSDSLNTEAFF.

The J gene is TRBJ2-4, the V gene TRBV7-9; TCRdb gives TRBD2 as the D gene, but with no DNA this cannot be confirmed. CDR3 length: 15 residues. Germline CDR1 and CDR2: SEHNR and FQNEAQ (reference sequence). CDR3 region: CASSKLPLAKNIQYF.